This T cell receptor beta chain was sequenced during a study of T cell repertoires in cytomegalovirus infection. V shed 1 base, J shed 1 base, and the junction held 9 bases outside the gene matches. Germline CDR1 and CDR2: SGHRS and YFSETQ. This CDR3 is 17 amino acids long. MiXCR, applied by TCRdb to the reads, yields one record per CDR3 protein. The repertoire holds about 920,000 distinct CDR3 sequences, with 25% to 40% as singletons. A note on this clonotype: Its specificity is unknown.

This sequence originates from a human donor in good health (CMV status not recorded). Some clones in this sample may be carry-over from other donors' samples. The J gene is TRBJ1-1, the V gene TRBV5-1; 8 nucleotides align to TRBD1. The sample here was cultured CD8+ T cells from PBMCs, taken from culture after CMV antigen stimulation. The DNA of the CDR3 is TGCGCCAGCAGCTTGATTCTTACCGGGACAGGGAACACTGAAGCTTTCTTT. Its protein product is CASSLILTGTGNTEAFF.